Listed here are 7 T cell receptor beta chains from one sample, sequenced in a study of blood T cell repertoires in COVID-19. Profiling relied on immunoSEQ multiplex PCR, and the TCRdb table lists in-frame clones only, not all of them. The table records approximately 250,000 clones, 91% of them present only once. Input material: PBMCs or T cells enriched from blood (not recorded which). The receptors derive from a man aged 35-49 years who had been exposed to COVID-19.

The rearrangement links TRBV9 to TRBJ2-5, with 8 nucleotides matching TRBD1. Germline V gene data show CDR1 as SGDLS and CDR2 as YYNGEE. This CDR3 region has 14 residues. Trimming took 4 bases from V and 5 from J; bases not matched to a gene: 7. CDR3 coding DNA: TGTGCCAGCAGCCAGACAGGGGTCAAGGAGACCCAGTACTTC. Protein sequence: CASSQTGVKETQYF.

This clone came up once. V usage is TRBV6-5 and J usage is TRBJ1-3; weak D call: TRBD1 (5 bases). Deletions cut 4 bases from V and 5 bases from J, with 15 bases between. There are 15 residues in the CDR3. Germline V gene sequence: CDR1 MNHEY, CDR2 SVGAGI. The CDR3 loop is CASSWGRPARNTIYF. The CDR3 DNA follows: TGTGCCAGCAGTTGGGGCAGGCCGGCGAGAAACACCATATATTTT.

The V call is TRBV27, the J call TRBJ2-5, with D possibly TRBD1 on 7 matching bases. V was trimmed by 6 bases and J by 5 bases, leaving 22 bases between them. This CDR3 spans 16 amino acids. Germline V lookup: CDR1 MNHEY, CDR2 SMNVEV (reference sequence). CDR3 DNA: TGTGCCAGCAGATACCAGGGGGGAGAGGGTAGGGAGACCCAGTACTTC. It is translated as CASRYQGGEGRETQYF.

The chain is built from TRBV4-2 and TRBJ1-5; D is uncertain. Trimming left V 0 bases short and J 3 bases short, with 12 bases between. CDR3 length: 16 residues. Germline V gene data show CDR1 as LGHNA and CDR2 as YNFKEQ. CDR3 DNA sequence: TGTGCCAGCAGCCAAGATGGATCGGGTTACAATCAGCCCCAGCATTTT. Translation gives CASSQDGSGYNQPQHF.

The chain carries TRBV6-2 or TRBV6-3 and TRBJ2-1; no reliable D call. Germline lookup yields CDR1 MNHEY and CDR2 SVGEGT. The CDR3 runs to 14 residues. Trimming removed 6 bases at V and 1 base at J, with 10 bases between. CDR3 nucleotide sequence: TGTGCCAGCAGCTCAGACATTTCCTACAATGAGCAGTTCTTC. Its translation is CASSSDISYNEQFF.

The rearrangement links TRBV5-1 to TRBJ2-7, with 7 bases lining up with TRBD1. The CDR3 is 17 residues long. V was clipped by 4 bases and J by 1 base; unmatched bases: 14. In germline, CDR1 is SGHRS, CDR2 YFSETQ. The CDR3 sequence: CASSPTLVGGASYEQYF. DNA of the CDR3: TGCGCCAGCAGCCCTACCCTCGTAGGGGGCGCTTCCTACGAGCAGTACTTC.

The chain has TRBV9 and TRBJ2-4; possible D gene TRBD2, 5 bases. Trimming cost V 4 bases and J 0 bases, with 8 bases left between them. The CDR3 contains 14 residues. Germline V gene lookup returns CDR1 SGDLS and CDR2 YYNGEE. The CDR3: CASSIGLAKNIQYF. CDR3 sequence (DNA): TGTGCCAGCAGCATCGGACTAGCCAAAAACATTCAGTACTTC.